This entry features one T cell receptor beta chain sequence. What it binds is not known. The data derive from a study of CXCR3-negative and CXCR3-positive naive CD8 T cells. Study findings and constraints: When CXCR3-positive naive cells were set against CXCR3-negative naive cells, the former had more hydrophobic TRB CDR3s. Comparably high diversity was seen in both naive subsets, and much lower diversity in memory CD8+ cells.

The TRB cDNA libraries were prepared by 5' RACE with UMI labels. TCRdb reprocessed the 5' RACE reads, with one entry per CDR3 protein and no DNA. The table lists under 8,500 distinct CDR3 sequences, with 1.6% in the top ten. Germline V gives CDR1 SGHAT, CDR2 FQDESV (reference sequence). The CDR3 runs to 13 residues. The chain carries TRBV11-1 and TRBJ2-2; without DNA, the TCRdb call of TRBD2 cannot be checked. Sequenced sample: naive CXCR3+ CD8+ T cells from blood. Indicated subset: CD45RO-CCR7+CD27+CD95- naive CD8+ T cells expressing CXCR3 (TNR3+). This sequence was found in a human donor in good health. Some clones in this sample may be carry-over from other donors' samples. This chain's CDR3 is CASSLDKHGELFF.